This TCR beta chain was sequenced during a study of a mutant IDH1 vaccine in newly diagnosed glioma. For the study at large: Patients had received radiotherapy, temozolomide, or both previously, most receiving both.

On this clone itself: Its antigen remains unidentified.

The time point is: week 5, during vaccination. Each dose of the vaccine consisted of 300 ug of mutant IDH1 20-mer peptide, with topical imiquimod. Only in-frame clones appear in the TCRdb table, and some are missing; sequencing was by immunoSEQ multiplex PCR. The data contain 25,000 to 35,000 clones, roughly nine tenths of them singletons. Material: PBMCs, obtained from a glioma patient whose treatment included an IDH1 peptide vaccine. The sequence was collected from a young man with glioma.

CDR3 loop: CAWSTGQSSYNEQFF. The CDR3 DNA sequence: TGTGCCTGGAGTACGGGCCAAAGCTCCTACAATGAGCAGTTCTTC. The chain links TRBV30 to TRBJ2-1; D uncertain. This CDR3 spans 15 amino acids. With 2 bases removed from V and 0 bases from J, the gap between germline ends came to 11 bases. Germline V gene lookup returns CDR1 GTSNPN and CDR2 SVGIG (reference sequence).